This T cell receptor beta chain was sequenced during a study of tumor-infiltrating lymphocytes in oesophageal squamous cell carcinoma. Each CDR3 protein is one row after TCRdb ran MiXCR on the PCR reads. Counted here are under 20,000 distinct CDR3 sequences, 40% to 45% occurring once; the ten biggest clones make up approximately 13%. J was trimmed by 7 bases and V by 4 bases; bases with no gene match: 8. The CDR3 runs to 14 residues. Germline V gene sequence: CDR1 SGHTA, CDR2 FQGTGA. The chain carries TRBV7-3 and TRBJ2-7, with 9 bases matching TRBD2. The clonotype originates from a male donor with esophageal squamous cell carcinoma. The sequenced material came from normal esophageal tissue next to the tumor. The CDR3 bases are TGTGCCAGCAGCTCCATAGCGGGAGTGGGTGAGCAGTACTTC. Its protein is CASSSIAGVGEQYF. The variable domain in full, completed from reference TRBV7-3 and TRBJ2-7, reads GAGVSQTPSNKVTEKGKYVELRCDPISGHTALYWYRQSLGQGPEFLIYFQGTGAADDSGLPNDRFFAVRPEGSVSTLKIQRTERGDSAVYLCASSSIAGVGEQYFGPGTRLTVT.